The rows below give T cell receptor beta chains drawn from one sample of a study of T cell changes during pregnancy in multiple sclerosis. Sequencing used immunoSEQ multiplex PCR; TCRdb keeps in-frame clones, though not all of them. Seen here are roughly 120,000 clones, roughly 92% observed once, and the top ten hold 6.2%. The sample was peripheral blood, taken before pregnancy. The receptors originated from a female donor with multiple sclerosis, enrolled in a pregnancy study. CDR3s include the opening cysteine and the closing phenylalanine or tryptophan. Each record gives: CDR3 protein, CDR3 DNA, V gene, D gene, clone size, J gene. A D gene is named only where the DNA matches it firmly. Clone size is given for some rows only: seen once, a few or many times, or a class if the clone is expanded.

cdr3_aa: CASSTRQGLFEKLFF
cdr3_nt: TGTGCCAGTAGTACCCGACAGGGATTATTTGAAAAACTGTTTTTT
v_call: TRBV19
d_call: TRBD1
clone_size: .
j_call: TRBJ1-4

cdr3_aa: CASSYRRDEKLFF
cdr3_nt: TGTGCCAGCAGTTACAGGAGGGATGAAAAACTGTTTTTT
v_call: TRBV6-5
d_call: .
clone_size: .
j_call: TRBJ1-4

cdr3_aa: CASSTLSSTYGYTF
cdr3_nt: TGTGCCAGCAGTACCTTGAGTTCCACTTATGGCTACACCTTC
v_call: TRBV2
d_call: .
clone_size: many
j_call: TRBJ1-2

cdr3_aa: CASSQDLAGVYGNTDTQYF
cdr3_nt: TGTGCCAGCAGCCAAGACCTAGCGGGAGTTTACGGGAACACAGATACGCAGTATTTT
v_call: TRBV14
d_call: TRBD2
clone_size: .
j_call: TRBJ2-3

cdr3_aa: CASSTRGSGNRRCEQYF
cdr3_nt: TGTGCCAGTAGTACCCGGGGTAGCGGTAACCGTAGGTGCGAGCAGTACTTC
v_call: TRBV19
d_call: .
clone_size: .
j_call: TRBJ2-7

cdr3_aa: CASSHRPNTGELFF
cdr3_nt: TGTGCCAGCAGCCACAGGCCGAACACCGGGGAGCTGTTTTTT
v_call: TRBV6-5
d_call: .
clone_size: once
j_call: TRBJ2-2

cdr3_aa: CAWSAPTGSTFF
cdr3_nt: TGTGCCTGGAGTGCACCGACAGGGTCTACTTTCTTT
v_call: TRBV30
d_call: TRBD1
clone_size: .
j_call: TRBJ1-1

cdr3_aa: CASRAEQGQGGYTF
cdr3_nt: TGTGCCAGCAGGGCTGAACAGGGGCAAGGTGGCTACACCTTC
v_call: TRBV6-5
d_call: TRBD1
clone_size: .
j_call: TRBJ1-2

cdr3_aa: CASSYTGSLTYNEQFF
cdr3_nt: TGTGCCAGCAGTTACACCGGGTCTCTCACCTACAATGAGCAGTTCTTC
v_call: TRBV6-5
d_call: .
clone_size: .
j_call: TRBJ2-1

cdr3_aa: CASSTRLAGGYNEQFF
cdr3_nt: TGTGCCAGTAGTACAAGACTAGCGGGGGGCTACAATGAGCAGTTCTTC
v_call: TRBV19
d_call: TRBD2
clone_size: .
j_call: TRBJ2-1

cdr3_aa: CASSPVRGHLYGYTF
cdr3_nt: TGTGCCAGCTCACCAGTTCGCGGACACCTCTATGGCTACACCTTC
v_call: TRBV18
d_call: .
clone_size: .
j_call: TRBJ1-2

cdr3_aa: CASRTSGGYNEQFF
cdr3_nt: TGTGCCAGCCGGACTAGCGGAGGTTACAATGAGCAGTTCTTC
v_call: TRBV25-1
d_call: TRBD2
clone_size: .
j_call: TRBJ2-1

cdr3_aa: CASSAKSRQGIEQFF
cdr3_nt: TGTGCCAGCAGCGCCAAAAGCCGTCAGGGAATCGAGCAGTTCTTC
v_call: TRBV7-9
d_call: .
clone_size: .
j_call: TRBJ2-1

cdr3_aa: CASSISGGAGTQYF
cdr3_nt: TGTGCCAGCAGCATTAGCGGGGGGGCTGGGACCCAGTACTTC
v_call: TRBV5-6
d_call: TRBD2
clone_size: .
j_call: TRBJ2-5

cdr3_aa: CASSPVQGARDTQYF
cdr3_nt: TGTGCCAGCTCACCAGTACAGGGGGCGAGGGATACGCAGTATTTT
v_call: TRBV18
d_call: TRBD1
clone_size: .
j_call: TRBJ2-3

cdr3_aa: CASSPPLAGAYNEQFF
cdr3_nt: TGTGCCAGCAGCCCCCCACTAGCGGGGGCCTACAATGAGCAGTTCTTC
v_call: TRBV5-8
d_call: TRBD2
clone_size: .
j_call: TRBJ2-1

cdr3_aa: CASSLYPRDLANEKLFF
cdr3_nt: TGCGCCAGCAGCCTATATCCACGGGATCTAGCTAATGAAAAACTGTTTTTT
v_call: TRBV5-1
d_call: .
clone_size: .
j_call: TRBJ1-4

cdr3_aa: CASSLPRESAGNTIYF
cdr3_nt: TGTGCCAGCAGCCTACCTAGGGAGAGCGCTGGAAACACCATATATTTT
v_call: TRBV9
d_call: .
clone_size: once
j_call: TRBJ1-3

cdr3_aa: CASSLRTDTQYF
cdr3_nt: TGTGCCAGCTCCCTCCGCACAGATACGCAGTATTTT
v_call: TRBV9
d_call: .
clone_size: .
j_call: TRBJ2-3

cdr3_aa: CASSQNRVTGELFF
cdr3_nt: TGTGCCAGCAGCCAAAATCGGGTCACCGGGGAGCTGTTTTTT
v_call: TRBV4-2
d_call: .
clone_size: .
j_call: TRBJ2-2

cdr3_aa: CASSENRVYEQYF
cdr3_nt: TGTGCCAGCAGTGAGAACAGAGTCTACGAGCAGTACTTC
v_call: TRBV2
d_call: .
clone_size: .
j_call: TRBJ2-7

cdr3_aa: CASRGRSSYNEQFF
cdr3_nt: TGTGCCAGCCGGGGAAGGAGCTCCTACAATGAGCAGTTCTTC
v_call: TRBV2
d_call: .
clone_size: .
j_call: TRBJ2-1

cdr3_aa: CASKGNSNTEAFF
cdr3_nt: TGTGCCAGCAAGGGGAACAGCAACACTGAAGCTTTCTTT
v_call: TRBV2
d_call: .
clone_size: .
j_call: TRBJ1-1

cdr3_aa: CASRQFPDSPLHF
cdr3_nt: TGTGCCAGCAGACAATTCCCTGATTCACCCCTCCACTTT
v_call: TRBV2
d_call: .
clone_size: few
j_call: TRBJ1-6

cdr3_aa: CSAADRDEQYF
cdr3_nt: TGCAGTGCCGCGGACAGGGACGAGCAGTACTTC
v_call: TRBV20-1
d_call: TRBD1
clone_size: .
j_call: TRBJ2-7

cdr3_aa: CASSLGFEGYTF
cdr3_nt: TGTGCCAGCAGCTTGGGCTTTGAGGGCTACACCTTC
v_call: TRBV5-6
d_call: .
clone_size: .
j_call: TRBJ1-2

cdr3_aa: CASSRGRTFISETQYF
cdr3_nt: TGTGCCAGCTCTAGAGGCCGCACTTTTATTTCGGAGACCCAGTACTTC
v_call: TRBV2
d_call: .
clone_size: .
j_call: TRBJ2-5

cdr3_aa: CASSGTILRDTEAFF
cdr3_nt: TGCGCCAGCAGTGGAACTATCCTCAGGGACACTGAAGCTTTCTTT
v_call: TRBV10-1
d_call: .
clone_size: few
j_call: TRBJ1-1

cdr3_aa: CASSLAAGGNTEAFF
cdr3_nt: TGTGCCAGCAGCTTGGCCGCAGGGGGGAACACTGAAGCTTTCTTT
v_call: TRBV5-4
d_call: TRBD1
clone_size: .
j_call: TRBJ1-1

cdr3_aa: CASSPPATSGYEQYF
cdr3_nt: TGTGCCAGCTCACCACCGGCTACTAGCGGGTACGAGCAGTACTTC
v_call: TRBV18
d_call: TRBD2
clone_size: .
j_call: TRBJ2-7

cdr3_aa: CASNRELNTEAFF
cdr3_nt: TGTGCCAGCAACAGGGAGTTGAACACTGAAGCTTTCTTT
v_call: TRBV6-5
d_call: .
clone_size: .
j_call: TRBJ1-1

cdr3_aa: CASSFSGTSGRLETQYF
cdr3_nt: TGTGCCAGCAGCTTCTCCGGGACTAGCGGGAGATTAGAGACCCAGTACTTC
v_call: TRBV11-3
d_call: TRBD2
clone_size: .
j_call: TRBJ2-5

cdr3_aa: CASSEVGQGASNYGYTF
cdr3_nt: TGCGCCAGCAGTGAGGTGGGACAGGGGGCGAGTAACTATGGCTACACCTTC
v_call: TRBV10-2
d_call: TRBD1
clone_size: .
j_call: TRBJ1-2

cdr3_aa: CASSISPGSLSGNTIYF
cdr3_nt: TGTGCCAGTAGTATATCCCCCGGGAGTCTCTCTGGAAACACCATATATTTT
v_call: TRBV19
d_call: .
clone_size: .
j_call: TRBJ1-3

cdr3_aa: CASSRTGGKLYVYTF
cdr3_nt: TGTGCCAGTAGTAGGACAGGGGGAAAATTATACGTCTACACCTTC
v_call: TRBV19
d_call: TRBD1
clone_size: .
j_call: TRBJ1-2

cdr3_aa: CASSRWGQGPYEQYF
cdr3_nt: TGTGCCAGTAGTAGGTGGGGACAGGGACCCTACGAGCAGTACTTC
v_call: TRBV19
d_call: TRBD1
clone_size: .
j_call: TRBJ2-7

cdr3_aa: CASSTEGATNEKLFF
cdr3_nt: TGTGCCAGCAGCACTGAGGGGGCAACTAATGAAAAACTGTTTTTT
v_call: TRBV9
d_call: .
clone_size: .
j_call: TRBJ1-4

cdr3_aa: CASRGLTSGTYEQYF
cdr3_nt: TGTGCCAGCAGGGGCCTGACTAGCGGAACCTACGAGCAGTACTTC
v_call: TRBV2
d_call: TRBD2
clone_size: .
j_call: TRBJ2-7